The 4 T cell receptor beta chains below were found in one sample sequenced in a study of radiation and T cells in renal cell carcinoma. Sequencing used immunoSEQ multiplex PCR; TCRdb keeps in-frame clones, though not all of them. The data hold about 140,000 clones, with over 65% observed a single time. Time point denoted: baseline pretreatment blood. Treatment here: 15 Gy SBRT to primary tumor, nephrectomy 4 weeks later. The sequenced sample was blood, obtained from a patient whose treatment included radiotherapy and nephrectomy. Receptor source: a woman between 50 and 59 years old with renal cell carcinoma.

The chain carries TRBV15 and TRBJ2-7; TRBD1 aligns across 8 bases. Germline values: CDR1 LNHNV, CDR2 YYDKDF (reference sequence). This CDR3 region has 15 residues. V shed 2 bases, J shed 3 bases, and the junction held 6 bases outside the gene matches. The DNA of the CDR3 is TGTGCCACCAGCAGACGGGCAGGGGGCCTCTACGAGCAGTACTTC. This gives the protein CATSRRAGGLYEQYF.

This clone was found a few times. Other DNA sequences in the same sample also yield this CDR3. Here the CDR3 reads CASSLDRNSPLHF. Here the CDR3 DNA reads TGTGCCAGCAGCTTGGATCGTAATTCACCCCTCCACTTT. The chain links TRBV5-4 to TRBJ1-6; D uncertain. CDR3 length equals 13 residues. The V gene's germline CDR1 is SGHNT and CDR2 YYREEE (reference sequence). Trimming removed 0 bases at V and 6 bases at J, with 4 bases between.

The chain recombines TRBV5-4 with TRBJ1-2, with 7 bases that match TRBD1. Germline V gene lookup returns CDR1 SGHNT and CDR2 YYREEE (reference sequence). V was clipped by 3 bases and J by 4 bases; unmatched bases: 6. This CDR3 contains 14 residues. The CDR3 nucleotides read TGTGCCAGCAGCTCAGAGGGGGCCCTCTATGGCTACACCTTC. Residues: CASSSEGALYGYTF.

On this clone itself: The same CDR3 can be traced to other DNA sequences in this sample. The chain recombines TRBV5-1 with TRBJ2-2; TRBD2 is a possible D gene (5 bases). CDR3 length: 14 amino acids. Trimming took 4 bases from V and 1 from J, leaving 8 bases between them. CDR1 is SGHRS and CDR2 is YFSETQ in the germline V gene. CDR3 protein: CASSEGLNTGELFF. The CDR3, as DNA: TGCGCCAGCAGCGAGGGCTTGAACACCGGGGAGCTGTTTTTT.